The rows below give T cell receptor beta chains drawn from one sample of a study of low-dose radiotherapy and immunotherapy resistance in tumors. TCRdb reanalysed the reads using MiXCR and keeps one entry per CDR3 protein. The data show 64,000 or so distinct CDR3 sequences, around 29% seen once. This material consisted of PBMCs, taken before treatment. These receptors all stem from a female donor with ovarian cancer. Both conserved end residues are part of each CDR3. A D gene is named only where the DNA matches it firmly. A clone size is listed for some rows: how often the clone was seen (once, few, many), or a class if it is expanded.

j_call v_call d_call clone_size cdr3_aa
TRBJ1-1 TRBV6-2/TRBV6-3 . . CASSSETERAFF
TRBJ1-1 TRBV5-4 . many CASSSRYGFSGAFF
TRBJ2-1 TRBV6-2/TRBV6-3 TRBD2 . CASSSRTSGRANEQFF
TRBJ1-4 TRBV29-1 . many CSVGGGSGEKLFF
TRBJ2-1 TRBV6-1 TRBD1 many CASSPRDSEQFF
TRBJ2-3 TRBV2 TRBD1 many CASSELTGGTTDTQYF
TRBJ2-3 TRBV6-2/TRBV6-3 TRBD2 many CASSESGLAAFVNTQYF
TRBJ1-5 TRBV6-6 . . CASLTGVNQPQHF
TRBJ2-5 TRBV28 TRBD1 few CASSSVLDRLNF
TRBJ2-4 TRBV5-3 . few CASSLGRAKNIQYF
TRBJ2-7 TRBV12-3/TRBV12-4 . many CASTRGWQANAYEQYF
TRBJ2-5 TRBV7-2 TRBD2 many CASSPGLAGQETQYF
TRBJ2-3 TRBV28 . . CASRGSSTDTQYF
TRBJ2-1 TRBV18 . medium-sized CASSTFHRESEQFF
TRBJ2-7 TRBV15 . . CATSSTGMSVQYF
TRBJ2-3 TRBV21-1 . . CASSKEDSGRVPSDTQYF
TRBJ1-4 TRBV12-5 . many CASGLGSLEKLFF
TRBJ2-5 TRBV10-3 TRBD2 . CAISESSGRETQYF
TRBJ2-3 TRBV18 TRBD2 few CASSRSSGGPTDTQYF
TRBJ1-2 TRBV7-8 TRBD1 many CASSPTRTGIIGYTF
TRBJ2-4 TRBV29-1 TRBD1 many CSVGQGRNIQYF
TRBJ1-1 TRBV5-1 . . CASRLAILNTEAFF